This TCR beta chain was sequenced for a study of blood T cell repertoires in COVID-19. Study context: The United States, Italy and Spain were the sources of the acute and convalescent COVID-19 samples. Sources were T cells, B-cell-depleted T cells, or PBMCs; the material itself was cDNA or gDNA.

Study processing details: Using reference gene primer amplification, nucleated cell counts were estimated. Sequencing used immunoSEQ multiplex PCR; TCRdb keeps in-frame clones, though not all of them. V and J calls plus clone size are reproduced from that table; the DNA served to infer D and trimming. Of around 81,000 clones detected, roughly 87% appear once; the ten largest clones hold 7.3%. The sequenced material came from peripheral blood. This TCR was sampled from a man between 65 and 80 years old with acute or convalescent COVID-19.

The CDR3 sequence: CASSQEPGQPQHF. The CDR3, as DNA: TGTGCCAGCAGCCAAGAACCGGGTCAGCCCCAGCATTTT. This rearrangement joins TRBV14 to TRBJ1-5; the D is unclear. This CDR3 comprises 13 residues. Germline CDR1 reads SGHDN; CDR2 reads FVKESK. The germline V and J ends were trimmed by 0 bases and 6 bases, with 6 bases remaining between them.